This T cell receptor beta chain was recovered during a study of cytomegalovirus exposure and HLA in healthy donors. Across the study: Earlier sequencing of 200 million or so T cells yielded 100 million to 140 million unique TCR beta sequences. Findings and caveats of the study: A later analysis reportedly identified an Asian-associated ancestry cluster as carrying fewer N-insertions than the approximately 620-donor mean. According to the study, roughly 160 TCR beta chains were cytomegalovirus-associated. The classifier was said to identify cytomegalovirus status with high specificity and sensitivity.

In the PCR, 60 Vbeta and 13 Jbeta primers were used. The data were produced by immunoSEQ multiplex PCR, yet TCRdb's version contains in-frame clones alone and is incomplete. The data contain under 150,000 clones, approximately 80% of them singletons. On this clone: Its antigen is not known.

V was pared by 0 bases and J by 5 bases, with 5 bases of the junction left unmatched. The CDR3 sequence is 15 residues long. From germline, CDR1 is PRHDT and CDR2 FYEKMQ (reference sequence). This sequence joins TRBV13 and TRBJ1-1; 8 bases match TRBD1. The sequenced sample was PBMCs. This clonotype originated in a girl aged 2 to 10 in good health and CMV-seronegative. CDR3 sequence: CASSLGDRVGTEAFF. The CDR3 DNA reads as TGTGCCAGCAGCTTAGGGGACAGGGTTGGTACTGAAGCTTTCTTT.